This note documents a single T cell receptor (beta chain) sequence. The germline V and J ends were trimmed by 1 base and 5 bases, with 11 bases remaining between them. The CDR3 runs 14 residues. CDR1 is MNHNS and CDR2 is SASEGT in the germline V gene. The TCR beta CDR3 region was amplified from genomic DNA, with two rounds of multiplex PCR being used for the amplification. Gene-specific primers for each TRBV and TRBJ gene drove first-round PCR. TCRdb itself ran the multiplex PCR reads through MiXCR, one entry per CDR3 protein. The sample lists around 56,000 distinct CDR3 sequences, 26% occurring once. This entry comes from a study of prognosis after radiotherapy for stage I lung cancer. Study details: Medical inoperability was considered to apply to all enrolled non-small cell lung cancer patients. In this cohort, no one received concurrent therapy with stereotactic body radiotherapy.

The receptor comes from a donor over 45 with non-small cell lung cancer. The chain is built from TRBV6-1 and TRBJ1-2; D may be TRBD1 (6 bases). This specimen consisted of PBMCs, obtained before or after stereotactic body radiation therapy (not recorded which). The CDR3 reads CASSEGHRVYGYTF. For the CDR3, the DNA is TGTGCCAGCAGTGAAGGACACAGGGTATATGGCTACACCTTC.